This TCR beta chain was retrieved from a study of OX40 agonist ivuxolimab in advanced cancers. TCRdb's copy holds only in-frame clones and misses some; the assay was immunoSEQ multiplex PCR. The sample lists tens of thousands of clones, around 83% occurring once. The CDR3 covers 16 residues. Trimming removed 0 bases from V and 1 base from J, with 10 bases in between. Germline values: CDR1 SGHRS, CDR2 YFSETQ. This material consisted of CD4+ or CD8+ T cells sorted from blood, taken in a trial of the OX40 agonist ivuxolimab. The clonotype comes from an adult with an advanced solid tumor such as melanoma, head and neck, liver or kidney cancer. The chain employs TRBV5-1 and TRBJ2-2, with a weak D call TRBD1 (6 bases). DNA of the CDR3: TGCGCCAGCAGCTTGGGGCGGACAGAGAACACCGGGGAGCTGTTTTTT. Protein sequence: CASSLGRTENTGELFF.